This T cell receptor beta chain stems from a study of blood T cell repertoires in COVID-19. Study-wide context: Acute and convalescent COVID-19 samples came from the United States, Italy and Spain.

Participant age was roughly 18 to 89 years, and participants resided in roughly 25 US areas. Recovery among Cohort 3 donors was established by two negative PCRs, clearance, or symptom resolution. The CDR3 covers 14 residues. Germline lookup yields CDR1 SGHTA and CDR2 FQGNSA. Trimming took off 5 bases at V and 8 bases at J, with 15 bases between the two ends. How the authors handled the data: Amplification of reference gene primers provided the estimated nucleated cell counts. Measured with immunoSEQ multiplex PCR; TCRdb has only the in-frame clones, and not every one. That table furnishes V, J and clone size, whereas the DNA furnished D and trimming. Among about 160,000 clones listed, more than 65% were seen once.

The sequence was collected from a man in his 60s who had recovered from COVID-19. The chain combines TRBV7-2 with TRBJ2-2, with D maybe TRBD2 (6 bases). The specimen sequenced was PBMCs or T cells enriched from blood (not recorded which). The CDR3 DNA reads TGTGCCAGCAGCCCGCATCGGGGGTTGGGGGAGCTGTTTTTT. This codes for CASSPHRGLGELFF.